These 23 T cell receptor beta chains came from one sample sequenced in a study of Tregs in tolerant kidney transplant recipients. These receptors' targets are unknown. The data were produced by immunoSEQ multiplex PCR, yet TCRdb's version contains in-frame clones alone and is incomplete. This sample carries tens of thousands of clones, roughly 96% of them seen once, and the ten largest clones take 0.37%. Specimen: Tregs from blood cultured with allogeneic cells. Every receptor here comes from a human donor in good health.

This chain connects TRBV15 to TRBJ1-6; TRBD1 might be the D (6 bases). The CDR3 totals 14 residues. Germline loops: CDR1 LNHNV, CDR2 YYDKDF (reference sequence). With 3 bases removed from V and 7 bases from J, the gap between germline ends came to 10 bases. The CDR3 sequence is CATSRDRDNSPLHF. The CDR3 DNA reads TGTGCCACCAGCAGGGACAGAGACAATTCACCCCTCCACTTT.

The chain links TRBV19 to TRBJ2-5, with D perhaps TRBD1 or TRBD2 (5 bases each). The germline CDR1 and CDR2 sequences are LNHDA and SQIVND (reference sequence). Trimming took 1 base from V and 9 from J, leaving 15 bases between them. CDR3 size: 14 residues. This chain's CDR3 is CASSIGTGPRAQYF. CDR3 nucleotides: TGTGCCAGTAGTATAGGGACGGGGCCGAGGGCCCAGTACTTC.

This clone is a singleton in its sample. The chain couples TRBV21-1 to TRBJ1-1; TRBD1 is the table's D call and was not checked against the DNA. TRBV21-1 is marked as a pseudogene. This CDR3 region has 14 residues. DNA for the CDR3: TGTGCCAGCAGCAAGACAGTTTGGTATGTTGAAGCTTTCTTT. This sequence encodes CASSKTVWYVEAFF.

This clone has just one count. V usage is TRBV5-1 and J usage is TRBJ2-3; TRBD1 is a possible D gene (6 bases). V lost 0 bases and J 7 bases, leaving 18 bases between the germline ends. CDR3 length: 16 residues. CDR1 SGHRS and CDR2 YFSETQ come from the germline V gene. The CDR3 coding sequence is TGCGCCAGCAGCTTGGGACAGGACGGTGTTGGGAATACGCAGTATTTT. Residues: CASSLGQDGVGNTQYF.

This clone was counted a single time. V usage is TRBV7-6 and J usage is TRBJ2-3; D is perhaps TRBD2 (7 bases). CDR1 and CDR2 from the germline V gene are SGHVS and FNYEAQ. The CDR3 length is 18 residues. V lost 2 bases and J 0 bases, leaving 18 bases between the germline ends. The CDR3 DNA reads as TGTGCCAGCAGCTTACGGCCAGGCGGGGGCTCGAGCACAGATACGCAGTATTTT. Its translation: CASSLRPGGGSSTDTQYF.

CDR3 loop: CASSQGLMATNEKLFF. CDR3 DNA sequence: TGTGCCAGCAGTCAGGGACTGATGGCAACTAATGAAAAACTGTTTTTT. V is TRBV2 and J is TRBJ1-4, with D possibly TRBD1 on 5 matching bases. This CDR3 is built from 16 residues. From germline, CDR1 is SNHLY and CDR2 FYNNEI. Deletions cut 5 bases from V and 0 bases from J, with 13 bases between. Together with reference TRBV2 and TRBJ1-4, the CDR3 gives the full variable domain: EPEVTQTPSHQVTQMGQEVILRCVPISNHLYFYWYRQILGQKVEFLVSFYNNEISEKSEIFDDQFSVERPDGSNFTLKIRSTKLEDSAMYFCASSQGLMATNEKLFFGSGTQLSVL.

The chain links TRBV27 to TRBJ1-6, with a possible D match to TRBD1 (5 bases). Germline lookup yields CDR1 MNHEY and CDR2 SMNVEV (reference sequence). The CDR3 runs to 15 residues. The V end lost 6 bases, the J end lost 4 bases, and 13 bases lay between the germline ends. In DNA, the CDR3 is TGTGCCAGCAGCTGGGGGACGGGGTATAATTCACCCCTCCACTTT. Translated: CASSWGTGYNSPLHF.

This chain uses TRBV30 with TRBJ2-7, with D perhaps matching TRBD1 (6 bases). CDR1 is GTSNPN, CDR2 SVGIG, per germline (reference sequence). There are 12 residues in the CDR3. Trimming took 5 bases from V and 6 from J, leaving 14 bases between them. This CDR3 reads CAWEDRIGEQYF. CDR3 bases: TGTGCCTGGGAAGACAGGATAGGCGAGCAGTACTTC.

This sequence joins TRBV6-5 and TRBJ1-2, with D possibly being TRBD1 (5 bases). Between the trimmed V and J ends, which lost 0 bases and 2 bases, there was a span of 10 bases. CDR3 size: 15 residues. Germline V CDR1 and CDR2: MNHEY, SVGAGI. The CDR3 loop is CASSYSRQTNYGYTF. The CDR3, as DNA: TGTGCCAGCAGTTACTCGAGACAGACAAACTATGGCTACACCTTC.

This clone was detected once. This chain connects TRBV7-2 to TRBJ2-3; 7 bases are shared with TRBD2. Germline V gene lookup returns CDR1 SGHTA and CDR2 FQGNSA. V gave up 1 base and J gave up 6 bases; unmatched junction bases: 13. The CDR3 length is 17 residues. CDR3 nucleotides: TGTGCCAGCAGCTTAGTTGGTAGCGGGCCCCAAGGGGATACGCAGTATTTT. This sequence encodes CASSLVGSGPQGDTQYF.

This rearrangement joins TRBV25-1 to TRBJ1-2; 8 bases are shared with TRBD1. The trim removed 6 bases at V and 4 bases at J, leaving 7 bases unmatched. Germline CDR1 is MGHDK and CDR2 is SYGVNS. The CDR3 is made up of 14 amino acids. CDR3 nucleotides: TGTGCCAGCAGGGCTGACAGGGGCGCCTATGGCTACACCTTC. It is translated as CASRADRGAYGYTF.

The chain has TRBV6-5 and TRBJ1-1, with D perhaps matching TRBD1 (6 bases). V was cut by 7 bases and J by 1 base, with 10 bases left in between. This CDR3 spans 13 amino acids. The germline V gene encodes CDR1 MNHEY and CDR2 SVGAGI. The CDR3 DNA sequence: TGTGCCAGCAAGCTCAGGGGGAACACTGAAGCTTTCTTT. It encodes CASKLRGNTEAFF.

The V gene is TRBV5-1, the J gene TRBJ1-5; D is possibly TRBD1 (5 bases). CDR1 and CDR2 from the germline V gene are SGHRS and YFSETQ. V lost 5 bases, J lost 5 bases, and 11 bases lay in between. The CDR3 totals 13 residues. CDR3 bases: TGCGCCAGCAGATTCGACAGTTATCAGCCCCAGCATTTT. Residues: CASRFDSYQPQHF.

This chain uses TRBV2 with TRBJ2-7; the match to TRBD2 covers 8 bases. The CDR3 extends over 16 amino acids. Germline CDR1 is SNHLY and CDR2 is FYNNEI. J was trimmed by 2 bases and V by 0 bases; bases with no gene match: 6. DNA for the CDR3: TGTGCCAGCAGTGAAGCGACGGGGACTAGGACCTACGAGCAGTACTTC. Its translation: CASSEATGTRTYEQYF. Full variable domain (rest looked up from reference TRBV2 and TRBJ2-7): EPEVTQTPSHQVTQMGQEVILRCVPISNHLYFYWYRQILGQKVEFLVSFYNNEISEKSEIFDDQFSVERPDGSNFTLKIRSTKLEDSAMYFCASSEATGTRTYEQYFGPGTRLTVT.

This chain uses TRBV5-1 with TRBJ1-4; maybe TRBD1 (5 bases). Between the trimmed V and J ends, which lost 2 bases and 3 bases, there was a span of 11 bases. The germline V gene encodes CDR1 SGHRS and CDR2 YFSETQ. The CDR3 has 15 residues. Here the CDR3 DNA reads TGCGCCAGCAGCTTACTCTGGGGGGCTAATGAAAAACTGTTTTTT. This sequence encodes CASSLLWGANEKLFF.

This sequence joins TRBV7-9 and TRBJ1-1; TRBD1 matches at 10 bases. V was pared by 3 bases and J by 3 bases, with 10 bases of the junction left unmatched. CDR1 SEHNR and CDR2 FQNEAQ come from the germline V gene (reference sequence). This CDR3 region has 17 residues. DNA for the CDR3: TGTGCCAGCAGCTTCCGTCCCGGGACAGGGGTGGACACTGAAGCTTTCTTT. It yields the protein CASSFRPGTGVDTEAFF.

V usage is TRBV5-6 and J usage is TRBJ1-2; 7 nucleotides agree with TRBD1. The germline V gene has CDR1 SGHDT and CDR2 YYEEEE. There are 14 residues in the CDR3. Trimming removed 4 bases from V and 4 bases from J; junction bases left unmatched: 7. CDR3: CASSLPTGTYGYTF. For the CDR3, the DNA is TGTGCCAGCAGCCTTCCGACAGGGACCTATGGCTACACCTTC.

The V gene is TRBV6-5, the J gene TRBJ2-3, with D tentatively TRBD1 (5 bases). Per germline, CDR1 MNHEY and CDR2 SVGAGI. The V and J ends lost 4 bases and 2 bases respectively, with 7 bases between them. This CDR3 region has 13 residues. The CDR3 DNA is TGTGCCAGCAGTTCGGACAACACAGATACGCAGTATTTT. It specifies CASSSDNTDTQYF.

The chain links TRBV18 to TRBJ1-5, with D maybe TRBD1 (5 bases). Looked up from germline, CDR1 is KGHSH and CDR2 is LQKENI. Trimming stripped 3 bases from V and 1 base from J, with 13 bases between. The CDR3 has 16 amino acids. CDR3 protein: CASSPSGSGSNQPQHF. CDR3 DNA: TGTGCCAGCTCACCGTCAGGGTCGGGGAGCAATCAGCCCCAGCATTTT.

The V and J genes are TRBV5-1 and TRBJ1-1; the match to TRBD1 covers 8 bases. V lost 2 bases and J lost 0; bases outside the gene matches: 12. The CDR3 has 18 residues. CDR1 is SGHRS, CDR2 YFSETQ, per germline. The CDR3 DNA reads as TGCGCCAGCAGCTTTTCCGCGGGACAGGTGGGGGTGAACACTGAAGCTTTCTTT. Protein sequence: CASSFSAGQVGVNTEAFF.

V usage is TRBV30 and J usage is TRBJ2-1; D unclear. Trimming took 2 bases from V and 4 from J, leaving 9 bases between them. Per germline, CDR1 GTSNPN and CDR2 SVGIG (reference sequence). The length of the CDR3 is 13 residues. This CDR3 is CAWSKVEYNEQFF. The DNA for the CDR3 is TGTGCCTGGAGTAAGGTGGAGTACAATGAGCAGTTCTTC.

V usage is TRBV4-2 and J usage is TRBJ1-4; D is unclear. The ends were cut back, 1 base at V and 11 bases at J, with 11 bases in the middle. The CDR3 has 13 residues. Germline loops: CDR1 LGHNA, CDR2 YNFKEQ. CDR3 protein: CASSQAPGGKLFF. The DNA for the CDR3 is TGTGCCAGCAGCCAAGCCCCTGGAGGGAAACTGTTTTTT.

The rearrangement joins TRBV6-1 to TRBJ2-7, with a tentative D call TRBD1 (5 bases). Trimming removed 7 bases from V and 3 bases from J, with 16 bases in between. The CDR3 has 14 residues. CDR1 MNHNS and CDR2 SASEGT come from the germline V gene. The CDR3 DNA is TGTGCCAGCACTGTGGTTAAAACAGGCTACGAGCAGTACTTC. Protein: CASTVVKTGYEQYF.